This T cell receptor (beta chain) derives from a study of blood T cell repertoires in COVID-19. Looking at the study overall: From T cells, B-cell-depleted T cells, or PBMCs came the material, which was cDNA or gDNA.

Germline V lookup: CDR1 SEHNR, CDR2 FQNEAQ (reference sequence). Trimming removed 1 base at V and 5 bases at J, with 5 bases between. The CDR3 runs to 12 residues. Profiling relied on immunoSEQ multiplex PCR, and the TCRdb table lists in-frame clones only, not all of them. This sample has roughly 65,000 clones, with over 65% found just once. The TCR comes from a human donor in a cohort sampled during active COVID-19. The J gene is TRBJ1-2, the V gene TRBV7-9, with D uncertain. The sample was peripheral blood. This CDR3 is CASSLEPYGYTF. The CDR3 nucleotides are TGTGCCAGCAGCTTAGAGCCTTATGGCTACACCTTC.